This T cell receptor beta chain was sequenced in a study of post-analysis software for immune sequencing data. Points from the study as a whole: With TRBV5-6, TRBV5-1 and TRBV20-1 included, about five TRBV segments were more frequent in patients than in controls.

About this clonotype itself: No antigen is known for it.

V lost 3 bases, J lost 2 bases, and 3 bases stayed unmatched. CDR1 is SGDLS, CDR2 YYNGEE, per germline. This CDR3 is built from 14 residues. TCR beta cDNA libraries included unique molecular identifiers. TCRdb recomputed calls from the PCR reads with MiXCR, one row per CDR3 protein. Among about 540,000 distinct CDR3 sequences, approximately 34% were seen once, and the ten largest hold around 6%. This receptor was obtained from a girl aged 2-17 years with multiple sclerosis. Sequences were obtained from blood. The V gene is TRBV9, the J gene TRBJ1-1, with TRBD1 matching 8 bases. CDR3 in amino acids: CASSAAGGNTEAFF. The CDR3 bases are TGTGCCAGCAGCGCAGCAGGGGGCAACACTGAAGCTTTCTTT.